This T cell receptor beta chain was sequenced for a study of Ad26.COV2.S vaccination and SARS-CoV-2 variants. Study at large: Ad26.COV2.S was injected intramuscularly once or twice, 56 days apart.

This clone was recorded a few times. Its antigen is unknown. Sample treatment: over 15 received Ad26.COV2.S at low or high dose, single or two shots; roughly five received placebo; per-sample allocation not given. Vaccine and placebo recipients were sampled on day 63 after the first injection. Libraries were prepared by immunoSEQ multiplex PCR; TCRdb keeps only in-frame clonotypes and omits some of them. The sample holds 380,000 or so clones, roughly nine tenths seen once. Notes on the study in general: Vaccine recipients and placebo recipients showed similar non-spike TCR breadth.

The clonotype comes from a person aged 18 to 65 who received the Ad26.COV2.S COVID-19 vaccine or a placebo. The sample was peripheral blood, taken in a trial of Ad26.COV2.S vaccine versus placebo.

CDR3 in amino acids: CSVERAGGSYGYTF. The CDR3 coding sequence is TGCAGCGTTGAAAGGGCAGGGGGCTCCTATGGCTACACCTTC. J is TRBJ1-2 and V is TRBV29-1, with 8 bases lining up with TRBD1. J was trimmed by 4 bases and V by 2 bases; bases with no gene match: 6. Germline V CDR1 and CDR2: SQVTM, ANQGSEA. The CDR3 spans 14 residues.